This TCR beta chain derives from a study of cytomegalovirus exposure and HLA in healthy donors listed by TCRdb under 2017. Some background on the complete study: In an earlier analysis of around 540 of the donors, approximately 260 Gb of sequence data and about 110 million unique TCR beta sequences from about 179 million T cells were reported. On average, approximately 250,000 unique TCR beta nucleotide sequences were sequenced per donor among roughly 430 genotyped donors of the cohort, with 15% to 20% of those sequences being non-productive. An early release that covered fewer than 800 HLA-typed donors contained approximately 300 gigabases of sequencing data and some 87 million unique TCR sequences. Alongside the repertoire data, information on donor age, sex, ethnicity and CMV serostatus was compiled. A few DR-DQ haplotypes were treated as single units for association and clustering because of strong linkage in the cohort. An earlier analysis of several hundred of the donors applied high-throughput TCR beta sequencing to assess whether each TCR beta V gene segment acted as functional or pseudogenic. The study profiled the T cell repertoires of 500 to 800 subjects by immunosequencing and related them to cytomegalovirus serostatus. A later genetic analysis took genome-wide SNP genotypes for about three fifths of the 666 donors and used that subset as a discovery cohort. Among the roughly 400 genotyped donors, about 85% belonged to the genetic ancestry cluster associated with self-reported Caucasian donors. The study aimed to test whether signatures of past pathogen exposure could be identified by cataloging public T cell receptors. A later analysis re-examined previously published TCR beta repertoires from about 700 donors and added high-resolution HLA genotyping to investigate patterns of TCR occurrence. The study combined high-throughput TCR immunosequencing, statistical association of individual TCRs with disease status, and machine learning to predict cytomegalovirus infection status. HLA typing included class I and class II loci at four-digit resolution. The number of donors typed differed by locus, with roughly 629-640 for A, B, C, DRB1 and DQB1, around 500 for DQA1, under 610 for DPA1, and some 450 for DPB1. Along with the approximately 700-subject first cohort, a separate validation cohort of over a hundred different subjects was used. Rather than drawing on any new phenotypic data, the later analysis identified candidate immune exposures from TCR beta sequences and the way those sequences occurred across donors. All discovery cohort repertoires had been generated using a single sequencing platform. The research as a whole found: A further reported finding was that TCR beta sequences accurately predicted the HLA-A and HLA-B alleles for most subjects in the first cohort. The authors suggested that the approach could potentially be generalized to other disease states and immunological phenotypes. Strong co-occurrence of HLA alleles, especially DR and DQ, made assigning TCR associations to individual alleles difficult. The study listed 150 to 200 TCR beta chains as associated with cytomegalovirus. According to a later analysis, parvovirus B19, influenza, CMV and Epstein-Barr virus appeared linked to several top co-occurrence clusters. V-gene and J-gene trimming of TCR beta chains was associated with a missense DCLRE1C variant in a later genetic analysis, and the association was replicated in an independent cohort. According to a later genetic analysis, donors in an Asian-associated ancestry cluster had fewer N-insertions in productive TCRs than the approximately 710-donor mean. Compared with equally common non-associated chains, HLA-associated TCR beta chains in a later analysis were more clonally expanded and had lower generation probabilities. The presence/absence analyses assumed that sequencing depth was roughly uniform across donors, and that assumption may not be true. Because HLA typing was missing for some donors at each locus, association tests included only the typed subset. Linkage disequilibrium might explain the correlated functional status among segregating V segments, but an unknown experimental factor could not be ruled out. Broadly in line with IMGT annotations, most TCR beta V segments showed up in productive rearrangements about 90% or about 30% of the time in an earlier analysis of a few hundred of the donors. A later analysis associated about 18,000 TCR beta sequences with specific HLA alleles at a false discovery rate of 0.05. CMV serostatus was the only immune exposure information available for the cohort. In a later analysis, TCR association rates were found to vary across HLA loci, with the most associated TCRs seen for DRB1 alleles and the fewest for HLA-C alleles. Only TCR beta chains were sequenced in this cohort, and the absence of alpha or paired-chain data limited detectable features. Most TCR sequences were observed very rarely across donors, whereas some public TCRs were present in many individuals. A later analysis found that most CMV-associated TCR beta chains appeared HLA-restricted, with HLA associations seemingly driven largely by CMV exposure. Because counts were too low, seventeen rarely observed V segments, including chromosome 9 orphons, were excluded from the earlier analysis of roughly 580 of the donors. Some IMGT-functional V segments, including TRBV6-2 and TRBV6-3, could not be told apart with the 87-base-pair reads, so those segments were excluded. The classifier was reported to diagnose cytomegalovirus status with high specificity and sensitivity in both the original and validation cohorts. A group of highly shared sequence variants was considered likely to be a technical artifact of the sequencing pipeline. In vitro tests confirmed that a few of the cytomegalovirus-associated TCR beta chains recognize cytomegalovirus antigens.

The library came from the immunoSEQ multiplex PCR assay. A mixture of 60 forward primers for TCR Vbeta segments and 13 reverse primers for TCR Jbeta segments was used in the multiplex PCR. A multiplex PCR assay on genomic DNA amplified the CDR3 region of rearranged TCR beta genes. The amplified TCR beta libraries were sequenced on the Illumina HiSeq System as 87-base-pair reads. On the study's bioinformatics: Across the 600 to 700 repertoires, a later analysis counted tens of millions of unique TCR beta chains, roughly 11 million of which were shared by at least two donors. To remove PCR and sequencing errors, raw reads were error-corrected and collapsed into unique sequences using a nearest-neighbor algorithm that merged closely related sequences. CDR3 sequences were aligned to IMGT reference sequences to assign V, D and J gene segments. For a sequence to be retained, a match of at least six nucleotides was required to both a V gene segment and a J gene segment. A rearrangement counted as productive if the CDR3 had no stop codons and remained in frame with V and J, and every other rearrangement counted as non-productive. Following IMGT convention, CDR3 was defined as the stretch from the second conserved V-encoded cysteine to the conserved J-encoded phenylalanine. The earlier analysis of 587 of the donors excluded any sequence lacking an unambiguous match to a single V gene segment. In an earlier analysis of approximately 500 of the donors, a V segment was called functional when productive rearrangements were above 56.7%, and segregating when the standard deviation between donors exceeded 5%. A statistical classification framework was built for diagnosing cytomegalovirus status from the catalog of TCR beta chain sequences. V and J gene assignment, in a later analysis, came from comparing TCR nucleotide sequences with IMGT/GENE-DB human TR gene sequences. Using the TCRdist pipeline, a later analysis assigned CDR3 sequences along with most-parsimonious VDJ recombination scenarios. In a later analysis, each TCR beta chain was defined by its CDR3 amino acid sequence together with its V-gene family, and reads without a unique V-gene family were excluded. A later analysis removed 550 to 650 highly shared, low-generation-probability nucleotide sequences to deal with suspected cross-contamination and a sequencing artifact. In a later analysis, a clonal expansion index for each public chain was calculated from normalized within-repertoire ranks of inferred template counts. In a later analysis, generation probabilities were computed with a VDJ recombination model fitted to out-of-frame rearrangements, and the resulting probabilities were checked against IGoR. A later analysis scored TCR-TCR, TCR-HLA and TCR-CMV co-occurrence with hypergeometric tests, applying a repertoire-size bias correction to TCR pairs. A later analysis estimated false discovery rates by permuting HLA or CMV assignments 20 times. In a later analysis, co-occurring TCRs were grouped using DBSCAN, with TCRdist sequence similarity added in when clustering inside HLA-allele-positive subsets. Co-occurrence clustering excluded repertoires with fewer than 30,000 or more than 120,000 public chains, plus five with anomalous nucleotide sharing. TCRdb's version of the immuneACCESS table is confined to in-frame rearrangements and falls short of the full clone set. An unresolved V gene accounts for under half of the shortfall where checked; the remainder is of unknown origin. V, J and clone size are those of that table, while D and trimming were read from the DNA. The sample table records fewer than 60,000 clones; around four fifths of these occur just once. The top ten constitute 2.9% of the sample.

The cohort was made up of approximately 670 healthy bone marrow donors. All cohort members were sampled while nominally healthy, although unrecorded immune exposures were likely present. The donor tested CMV seronegative and was one of the 352 seronegative cohort members. A peripheral blood sample was provided by each donor, and peripheral blood mononuclear cells were used for TCR beta sequencing. The Qiagen DNeasy Blood Extraction Kit was used to extract genomic DNA from the blood cell samples. A note on this clone: No cognate antigen has been identified for it. There are no base qualities to consult, and no much larger clone falls within one base.

The CDR3 goes from the cysteine to the phenylalanine over 16 residues. Solely the CDR3 DNA is kept, with 48 bases framed from the first base. Deletion took 5 bases off V and 6 bases off J, with a span of 20 bases between the germline ends. This clonotype was obtained from a man aged 50-59 years in good health and CMV-seronegative. The chain joins TRBV23-1 to TRBJ2-1, and the D gene may be TRBD1, 6 bases matching. TRBV23-1 is classed as an ORF, of uncertain function. The sample consisted of PBMCs. At the DNA level, the sequence is TGCGCCAGCAGTTTCCACCTGAGACAGGCCTGCAATGAGCAGTTCTTC. This translates into CASSFHLRQACNEQFF.